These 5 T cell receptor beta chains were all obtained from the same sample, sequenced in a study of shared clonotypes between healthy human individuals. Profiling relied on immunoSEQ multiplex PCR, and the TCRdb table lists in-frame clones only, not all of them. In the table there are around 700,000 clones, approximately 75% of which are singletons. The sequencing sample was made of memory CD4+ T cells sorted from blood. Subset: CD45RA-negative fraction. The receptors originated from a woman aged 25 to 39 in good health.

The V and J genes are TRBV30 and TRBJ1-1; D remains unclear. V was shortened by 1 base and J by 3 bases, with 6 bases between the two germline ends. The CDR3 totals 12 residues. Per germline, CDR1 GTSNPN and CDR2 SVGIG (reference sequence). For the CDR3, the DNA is TGTGCCTGGAGTGGGGGTTACACTGAAGCTTTCTTT. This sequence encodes CAWSGGYTEAFF.

In DNA form, the CDR3 reads TGTGCCAGCAGTGAAGCGCTTCGATCGGCAGACACTGAAGCTTTCTTT. Residues: CASSEALRSADTEAFF. V is TRBV6-1 and J is TRBJ1-1; D ambiguous. The germline gives CDR1 MNHNS, CDR2 SASEGT. V was cut by 0 bases and J by 3 bases, with 14 bases left in between. This CDR3 region has 16 residues.

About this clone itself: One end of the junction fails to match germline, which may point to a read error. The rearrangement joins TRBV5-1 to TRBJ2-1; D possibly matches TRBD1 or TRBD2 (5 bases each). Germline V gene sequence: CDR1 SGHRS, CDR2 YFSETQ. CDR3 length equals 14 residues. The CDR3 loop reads CATSVGGTYNEQFF. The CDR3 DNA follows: TGCGCCACCAGCGTTGGGGGAACCTACAATGAGCAGTTCTTC.

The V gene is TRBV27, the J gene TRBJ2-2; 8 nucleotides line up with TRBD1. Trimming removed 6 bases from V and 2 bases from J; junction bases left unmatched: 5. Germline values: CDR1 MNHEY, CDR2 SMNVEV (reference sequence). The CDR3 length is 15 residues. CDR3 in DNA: TGTGCCAGCAGACCCGGGACAGGAAACACCGGGGAGCTGTTTTTT. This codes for CASRPGTGNTGELFF.

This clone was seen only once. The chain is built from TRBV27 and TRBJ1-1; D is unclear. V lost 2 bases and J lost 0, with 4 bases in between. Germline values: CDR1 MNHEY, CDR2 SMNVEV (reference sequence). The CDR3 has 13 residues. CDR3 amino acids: CASSLRLNTEAFF. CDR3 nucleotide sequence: TGTGCCAGCAGTTTACGGTTGAACACTGAAGCTTTCTTT.